The TCR beta chain under discussion was sequenced for a study of blood T cell repertoires in COVID-19. Study as a whole: Material from acute and convalescent COVID-19 was sourced from the United States, Italy and Spain.

Individuals aged roughly 18 to 95 years were recruited from around 22 US areas. Clinical history reported by participants formed the basis on which cohorts were assigned. This clone came up once. Germline CDR1 is SGHTA and CDR2 is FQGTGA. The CDR3 has 18 amino acids. V lost 5 bases, J lost 0 bases, and 9 bases stayed unmatched. Source study methods: Researchers report that nucleated cell counts were estimated from reference gene primer amplification. Assay used: immunoSEQ multiplex PCR; TCRdb lists only in-frame clones, some missing. For V, J and clone size, that table is used; D and trimming come from the DNA. The table shows hundreds of thousands of clones, with 70% to 90% occurring only once.

This sequence was found in a man in his thirties or forties who had recovered from COVID-19. V is TRBV7-3 and J is TRBJ2-6; 8 bases fit TRBD2. Material for sequencing was PBMCs or T cells enriched from blood (not recorded which). The CDR3 nucleotides are TGTGCCAGCAGCCGGCGCGGGGGGCCGAGCTCTGGGGCCAACGTCCTGACTTTC. Translating gives CASSRRGGPSSGANVLTF.